This is a list of T cell receptor beta chains from one sample in a study of CXCR3-negative and CXCR3-positive naive CD8 T cells. For each CDR3 protein, TCRdb gives one entry from its re-call of the 5' RACE reads, without DNA. The listing contains over 45,000 distinct CDR3 sequences. Sequencing was done on a sample of memory CD8+ T cells from blood. Every receptor here comes from a human donor in good health. Some clones in this sample may be carry-over from other donors' samples. CDR3s include the opening cysteine and the closing phenylalanine or tryptophan. Only part of the rows carry a size: once, few, many, or a class if the clone is expanded.

CDR3aa	v_gene	j_gene	abundance
CASSQGTPLGDEAFF	TRBV4-1	TRBJ1-1	NA
CASSQDLLWGYTF	TRBV14	TRBJ1-2	NA
CASRLSEAVSYNEQFF	TRBV6-6	TRBJ2-1	NA
CASSLSRSYEQYF	TRBV28	TRBJ2-7	NA
CASSFKANTEAFF	TRBV7-3	TRBJ1-1	NA
CSVEDRIGLFF	TRBV29-1	TRBJ2-2	NA
CCVETAQETQYF	TRBV29-1	TRBJ2-5	NA
CSARDADSYEQYF	TRBV20-1	TRBJ2-7	NA
CASSLVGGSADTQYF	TRBV7-2	TRBJ2-3	NA
CASSFRSRGSTNEKLFF	TRBV7-3	TRBJ1-4	NA
CSAKPPDREGQPQHF	TRBV20-1	TRBJ1-5	NA
CASSWFGSRNEQFF	TRBV28	TRBJ2-1	NA
CASREKGSPDTQYF	TRBV12-3/TRBV12-4	TRBJ2-3	NA
CSVTSGRALEETQYF	TRBV29-1	TRBJ2-5	NA
CASSFAGPAMNTEAFF	TRBV19	TRBJ1-1	NA
CASSPGGYVNTEAFF	TRBV6-6	TRBJ1-1	NA
CASRTQTGDELYF	TRBV4-2	TRBJ2-7	NA
CASSLVGLNTEAFF	TRBV7-8	TRBJ1-1	NA
CATSSTDSVNEQFF	TRBV15	TRBJ2-1	NA
CSARTVTGNTIYF	TRBV20-1	TRBJ1-3	NA
CASSSGGFADTQYF	TRBV19	TRBJ2-3	NA
CASSLDVGLNTGELFF	TRBV7-9	TRBJ2-2	NA
CASRPTQPDTQYF	TRBV28	TRBJ2-3	NA
CATSSVAGRDQPQHF	TRBV15	TRBJ1-5	NA
CASSFNAGELFF	TRBV5-1	TRBJ2-2	NA
CASSYDRGRNPEAFF	TRBV2	TRBJ1-1	NA
CASSADAGGEDYGYTF	TRBV11-2	TRBJ1-2	NA
CASSYLRDKLNTEAFF	TRBV6-2/TRBV6-3	TRBJ1-1	NA
CASSQARGEGVNEQYF	TRBV4-3	TRBJ2-7	NA
CASSPGAGGPYEQYF	TRBV3-1	TRBJ2-7	NA
CASSSTPDRSRESPLHF	TRBV5-6	TRBJ1-6	NA
CASSPMRGGGSQETQYF	TRBV7-2	TRBJ2-5	NA
CASRPSGQTNEQFF	TRBV28	TRBJ2-1	NA
CSATGYLAKNIQYF	TRBV29-1	TRBJ2-4	NA
CSAREEFRSWSYNEQFF	TRBV20-1	TRBJ2-1	medium-sized
CASSASGGAYNEQFF	TRBV9	TRBJ2-1	NA
CASSLLRGGYSYNEQFF	TRBV28	TRBJ2-1	NA
CSARFRGLNEQFF	TRBV20-1	TRBJ2-1	NA
CASSSRNGVTYEQYF	TRBV7-2	TRBJ2-7	NA
CASSSVTGIGVANEKLFF	TRBV7-2	TRBJ1-4	NA
CAIRSGRFQFF	TRBV10-3	TRBJ2-1	NA
CASSPGGNRGYTF	TRBV28	TRBJ1-2	NA
CAWSELTGPPEAFF	TRBV30	TRBJ1-1	NA
CSARQGARIYEQYF	TRBV20-1	TRBJ2-7	NA
CASSWGNEQFF	TRBV25-1	TRBJ2-1	NA
CASSQGLGTGELFF	TRBV3-1	TRBJ2-2	NA
CSARDLNGNTEAFF	TRBV20-1	TRBJ1-1	NA
CASSLGTGAVLYNEQFF	TRBV11-2	TRBJ2-1	medium-sized
CASSRMKASGIQETQYF	TRBV6-2/TRBV6-3	TRBJ2-5	NA
CASSPRTSLAKNIQYF	TRBV28	TRBJ2-4	NA
CASSQEAGESGANVLTF	TRBV3-1	TRBJ2-6	NA
CASSYSLLAESTTLVTEAFF	TRBV6-2/TRBV6-3	TRBJ1-1	NA